This record looks at one T cell receptor beta chain sequence and its context. No cognate antigen has been identified for it. No quality values exist for individual bases; no much larger clone is one base distant. The CDR3 regions of human TCRbeta chains were subjected to immunosequencing. The original methods were these. TCRs in the repertoires were compared against a reference library of SARS-CoV-2-specific TCRs that had been generated with the MIRA antigen-specificity platform. Breadth was defined as the fraction of unique TCRs that were SARS-CoV-2-associated. Depth was defined as the fraction of total T cells that were SARS-CoV-2-associated. Each spike-specific TCR was assigned to its reactive spike region and to a CD4 or CD8 class using the MIRA data. Log10-transformed breadth and depth values were compared by one-way ANOVA with Sidak's multiple comparisons tests. TCRdb took over this immuneACCESS table, retaining in-frame rearrangements with V and J assigned. Such tables are incomplete; in checked studies, under half of the missing clones stem from an unresolved V gene, and the remainder is unexplained. V, J and clone size are taken as reported in that table, and D and trimming were inferred from the DNA itself. The sample table holds 110,000 to 150,000 clones, of which about 92% were seen once. The ten largest account for around 3.2% of the sample.

The data belong to a study of T cell responses to AZD1222 COVID-19 vaccine (dated by TCRdb to the early 2020s). Background on the whole study: AZD1222 recipients given second doses at about 4 weeks or at about 12 weeks were pooled, since spike-specific TCR depth and breadth were not found to differ between the two schedules. Trial participants were enrolled by age into 18-55, 56-69 and 70-plus year subgroups, with roughly 160, 29 and 62 TCR-sequenced participants respectively. A total of 233 trial participants underwent TCR sequencing, of whom 207 had received two doses of AZD1222 and 26 had received two doses of the MenACWY control vaccine.

The time point label on this specimen signifies: baseline before first vaccination. Vaccinee samples came from UK trials COV001 and COV002, including a single-blind randomized controlled phase 2/3 trial of AZD1222 (ChAdOx1 nCoV-19) in healthy adults. For TCRbeta chain sequencing, PBMC samples were collected from trial participants at day 0 and at day 28 after the second dose. There are 16 amino acids in the CDR3, from cysteine to phenylalanine inclusive. The sequence is cut down to CDR3 DNA, 48 bases in frame from base 1. Clipping removes 3 bases from V and 11 bases from J, with 17 as the unmatched junction base count. Via the germline V gene, CDR1 is SGHDT and CDR2 YYEEEE. What the work shows at the level of the full study, not this receptor alone: The whole spike protein was spanned by vaccine-associated CD4 TCRs, and dominant responses were seen in regions 160-218 and 743-854. Only five to seven AZD1222 recipients were SARS-CoV-2 seropositive at baseline, limiting conclusions about previously exposed vaccinees. Participants were mostly white British, with more females than males. The authors suggested clonal diversity may have been underestimated. Because no samples from the day 14 peak response were available, repertoires could be characterized only after the peak T cell response. A significant rise in spike-specific TCR breadth and depth was observed after two AZD1222 doses relative to day 0 and relative to MenACWY recipients. Reportedly, close to half of the unique spike-specific TCRs recognized epitopes lying outside the regions that are mutated in the B.1.351 and B.1.1.7 variants. The 56-69-year group was small, and its depth increase did not reach significance, likely because of low power.

The sequence is built from TRBV5-6 and TRBJ2-7; 10 central nucleotides agree with TRBD2. The source was peripheral blood, collected on day 0 of AZD1222 vaccination. The source is an adult in good health. The DNA reads as follows: TGTGCCAGCAGCTCCACTCCTAGCGGGAGCCTCCTAGGGGAGTACTTC. Its translation is CASSSTPSGSLLGEYF. The full variable domain, completed from the reference TRBV5-6 and TRBJ2-7 proteins outside the CDR3, reads DAGVTQSPTHLIKTRGQQVTLRCSPKSGHDTVSWYQQALGQGPQFIFQYYEEEERQRGNFPDRFSGHQFPNYSSELNVNALLLGDSALYLCASSSTPSGSLLGEYFGPGTRLTVT.